A selection of T cell receptor beta chains follows, all from one sample in a study of long-term antiretroviral therapy in people with HIV. Repertoires were generated with immunoSEQ multiplex PCR, while TCRdb's copy carries only in-frame clones and drops some. The sample comprises tens of thousands of clones, roughly 84% of which are singletons, and just over 8% rests with the top ten. Sequenced here: unsorted PBMCs, sampled 0.2 years before starting antiretroviral therapy. The source is a man in his late teens or twenties with HIV. Both conserved end residues are part of each CDR3. Each record gives: V gene, J gene, clone size, CDR3 length, D gene, CDR3 protein, CDR3 DNA. A D gene is named only where the DNA matches it firmly. The size entry is marked missing in some rows and otherwise reads once, few, many or a size class.

>TRBV10-3|TRBJ2-7|.|15|.
CAISDSTGRAPEQYF
TGTGCCATCAGTGACAGTACGGGCAGGGCCCCCGAGCAGTACTTC
>TRBV19|TRBJ1-6|.|15|TRBD1
CASSPRDRVFSPLHF
TGTGCCAGTAGCCCCCGGGACAGGGTTTTTTCACCCCTCCACTTT
>TRBV27|TRBJ2-2|once|17|.
CASSLRSVTRNTGELFF
TGTGCCAGCAGTTTACGGTCCGTCACCCGGAACACCGGGGAGCTGTTTTTT
>TRBV7-9|TRBJ1-1|.|15|TRBD1
CASSLASGGSTEAFF
TGTGCCAGCAGCTTAGCGTCAGGGGGAAGCACTGAAGCTTTCTTT
>TRBV5-1|TRBJ2-7|.|12|.
CASSRGVYEQYF
TGCGCCAGCAGCCGAGGGGTGTACGAGCAGTACTTC
>TRBV11-2|TRBJ2-7|.|15|TRBD1
CASSLEGQDSYEQYF
TGTGCCAGCAGCTTAGAGGGACAGGACTCCTACGAGCAGTACTTC
>TRBV7-9|TRBJ2-7|.|14|.
CASSLDPGVSEQYF
TGTGCCAGCAGCTTAGATCCGGGTGTCAGCGAGCAGTACTTC
>TRBV6-6|TRBJ2-1|.|13|.
CASSTETSNEQFF
TGTGCCAGCAGTACCGAGACCTCGAATGAGCAGTTCTTC
>TRBV19|TRBJ2-3|.|14|TRBD2
CASMGGGGTDTQYF
TGTGCCAGTATGGGGGGGGGAGGCACAGATACGCAGTATTTT
>TRBV4-1|TRBJ1-4|once|18|.
CASSQDLDFATTNEKLFF
TGCGCCAGCAGCCAAGATCTAGACTTCGCGACGACTAATGAAAAACTGTTTTTT
>TRBV4-3|TRBJ1-1|.|15|TRBD1
CASSQGTGAGTEAFF
TGCGCCAGCAGCCAAGGGACAGGGGCGGGTACTGAAGCTTTCTTT
>TRBV5-1|TRBJ1-5|few|16|TRBD1
CASSLSGTVEHQPQHF
TGCGCCAGCAGCTTGTCAGGGACAGTCGAACATCAGCCCCAGCATTTT
>TRBV7-2|TRBJ2-7|.|14|.
CASSWGDRDYEQYF
TGTGCCAGCAGCTGGGGGGACAGAGACTACGAGCAGTACTTC
>TRBV4-1|TRBJ2-5|.|14|TRBD2
CASSQVGGGETQYF
TGCGCCAGCAGCCAAGTGGGGGGGGGAGAGACCCAGTACTTC
>TRBV19|TRBJ1-4|.|14|TRBD1
CASRTGTGWGKLFF
TGTGCCAGCAGAACCGGGACAGGGTGGGGAAAACTGTTTTTT
>TRBV13|TRBJ2-7|.|14|TRBD1
CASTEGQGPYEQYF
TGTGCCAGCACCGAGGGACAGGGACCGTACGAGCAGTACTTC
>TRBV7-9|TRBJ1-1|few|13|.
CASGPGLNTEAFF
TGTGCCAGCGGGCCCGGCCTGAACACTGAAGCTTTCTTT
>TRBV7-8|TRBJ1-6|.|18|.
CASSISLGGSSYNSPLHF
TGTGCCAGCAGCATAAGCTTAGGGGGGAGCTCCTATAATTCACCCCTCCACTTT
>TRBV30|TRBJ2-1|.|15|.
CAWSGTARSYNEQFF
TGTGCCTGGAGTGGGACGGCGAGGTCCTACAATGAGCAGTTCTTC
>TRBV19|TRBJ1-1|.|13|.
CASTQGLKTEAFF
TGTGCCAGTACCCAGGGCCTAAAAACTGAAGCTTTCTTT
>TRBV4-1|TRBJ1-3|.|16|.
CASSQPDRSSGNTIYF
TGCGCCAGCAGCCAGCCAGACAGGTCTTCTGGAAACACCATATATTTT
>TRBV9|TRBJ1-1|.|16|TRBD1
CASSVARDSPSDEAFF
TGTGCCAGCAGCGTAGCCAGGGACAGTCCTAGCGACGAAGCTTTCTTT
>TRBV5-1|TRBJ1-4|.|15|.
CASSLEDSLNEKLFF
TGCGCCAGCAGCTTGGAGGACAGCCTTAATGAAAAACTGTTTTTT
>TRBV5-4|TRBJ1-2|.|14|.
CASGWGGPNYGYTF
TGTGCCAGTGGATGGGGGGGTCCGAACTATGGCTACACCTTC
>TRBV6-1|TRBJ1-4|.|18|.
CASSERPFRGVANEKLFF
TGTGCCAGCAGTGAACGGCCTTTCAGGGGTGTGGCTAATGAAAAACTGTTTTTT
>TRBV5-4|TRBJ1-2|.|13|.
CASSMIPSDGYTF
TGTGCCAGCAGCATGATCCCATCGGATGGCTACACCTTC
>TRBV6-5|TRBJ2-1|.|16|TRBD2
CASSYSFGGGATEQFF
TGTGCCAGCAGTTACTCGTTTGGCGGGGGGGCTACTGAGCAGTTCTTC
>TRBV6-1|TRBJ2-1|.|16|TRBD2
CASSVRGLAGGSEQFF
TGTGCCAGCAGTGTCCGGGGACTAGCGGGAGGAAGTGAGCAGTTCTTC
>TRBV6-6|TRBJ1-3|few|14|.
CASSSHNRVNTIYF
TGTGCCAGCAGTTCTCACAACAGGGTTAACACCATATATTTT
>TRBV7-8|TRBJ2-3|.|15|.
CASSISWGPPDTQYF
TGTGCCAGCAGTATTAGCTGGGGTCCCCCAGATACGCAGTATTTT
>TRBV11-2|TRBJ1-1|.|16|.
CASSSRTGRWGTEAFF
TGTGCCAGCAGCTCCAGGACGGGAAGGTGGGGCACTGAAGCTTTCTTT